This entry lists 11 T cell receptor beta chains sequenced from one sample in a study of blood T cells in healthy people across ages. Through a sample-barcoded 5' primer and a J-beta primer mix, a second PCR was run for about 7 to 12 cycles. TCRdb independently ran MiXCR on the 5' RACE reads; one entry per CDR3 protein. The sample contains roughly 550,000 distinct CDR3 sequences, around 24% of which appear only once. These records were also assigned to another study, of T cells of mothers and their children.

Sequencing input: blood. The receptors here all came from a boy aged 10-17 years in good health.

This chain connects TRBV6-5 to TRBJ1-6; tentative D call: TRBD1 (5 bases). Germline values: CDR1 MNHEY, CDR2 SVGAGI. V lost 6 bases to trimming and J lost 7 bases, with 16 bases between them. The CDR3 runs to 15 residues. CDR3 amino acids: CASSFRVPLNSPLHF. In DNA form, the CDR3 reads TGTGCCAGCAGCTTCAGGGTTCCTCTAAATTCACCCCTCCACTTT.

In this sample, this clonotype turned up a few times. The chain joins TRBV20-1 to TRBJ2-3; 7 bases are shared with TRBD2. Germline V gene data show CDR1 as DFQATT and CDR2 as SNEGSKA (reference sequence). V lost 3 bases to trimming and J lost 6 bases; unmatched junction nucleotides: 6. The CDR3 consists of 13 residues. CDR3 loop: CSARDGGMDTQYF. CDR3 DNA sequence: TGCAGTGCTAGGGACGGGGGGATGGATACGCAGTATTTT.

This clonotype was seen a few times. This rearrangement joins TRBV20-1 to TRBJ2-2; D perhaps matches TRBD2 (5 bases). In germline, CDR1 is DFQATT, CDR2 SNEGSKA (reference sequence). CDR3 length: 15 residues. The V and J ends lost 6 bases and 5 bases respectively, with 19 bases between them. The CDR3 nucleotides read TGCAGTGCCCCTAACCCCCTCGCGGGTACCGGGGAGCTGTTTTTT. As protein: CSAPNPLAGTGELFF.

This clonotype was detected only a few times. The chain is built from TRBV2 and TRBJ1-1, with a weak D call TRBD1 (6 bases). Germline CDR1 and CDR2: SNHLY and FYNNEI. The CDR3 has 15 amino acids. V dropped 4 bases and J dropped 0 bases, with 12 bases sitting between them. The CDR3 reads CASSVGGAMNTEAFF. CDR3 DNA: TGTGCCAGCAGTGTCGGGGGGGCGATGAACACTGAAGCTTTCTTT.

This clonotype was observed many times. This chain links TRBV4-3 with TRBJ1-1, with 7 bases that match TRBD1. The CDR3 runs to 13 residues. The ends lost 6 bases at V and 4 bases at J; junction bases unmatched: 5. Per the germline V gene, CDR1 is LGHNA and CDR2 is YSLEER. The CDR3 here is CASSRTGVTEAFF. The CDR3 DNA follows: TGCGCCAGCAGTCGAACAGGGGTCACTGAAGCTTTCTTT.

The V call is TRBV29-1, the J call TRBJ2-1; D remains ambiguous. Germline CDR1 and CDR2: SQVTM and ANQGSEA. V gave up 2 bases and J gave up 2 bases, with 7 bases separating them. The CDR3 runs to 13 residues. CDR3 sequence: CSVEPVPYNEQFF. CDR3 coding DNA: TGCAGCGTTGAACCGGTCCCCTACAATGAGCAGTTCTTC.

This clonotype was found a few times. The CDR3 loop is CSARDGGRENTEAFF. Here the CDR3 DNA reads TGCAGTGCTAGAGATGGGGGCAGGGAAAACACTGAAGCTTTCTTT. V is TRBV20-1 and J is TRBJ1-1, with D possibly being TRBD1 (6 bases). Germline loops: CDR1 DFQATT, CDR2 SNEGSKA (reference sequence). The CDR3 consists of 15 residues. V dropped 0 bases and J dropped 2 bases, with 13 bases sitting between them.

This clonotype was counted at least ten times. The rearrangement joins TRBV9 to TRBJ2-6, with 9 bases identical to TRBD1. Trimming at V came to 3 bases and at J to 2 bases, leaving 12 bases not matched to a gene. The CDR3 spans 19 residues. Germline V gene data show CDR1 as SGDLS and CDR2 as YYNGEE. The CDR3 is CASSAEYRDRDPGANVLTF. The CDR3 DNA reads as TGTGCCAGCAGCGCCGAGTACCGGGACAGGGATCCTGGGGCCAACGTCCTGACTTTC.

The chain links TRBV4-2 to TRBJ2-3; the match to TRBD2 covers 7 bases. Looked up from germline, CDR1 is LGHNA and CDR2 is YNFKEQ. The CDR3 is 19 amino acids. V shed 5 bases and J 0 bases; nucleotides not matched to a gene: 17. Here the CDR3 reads CASSVRRGLASGSTDTQYF. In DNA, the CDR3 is TGTGCCAGCAGCGTACGAAGAGGCTTGGCTAGCGGTAGCACAGATACGCAGTATTTT.

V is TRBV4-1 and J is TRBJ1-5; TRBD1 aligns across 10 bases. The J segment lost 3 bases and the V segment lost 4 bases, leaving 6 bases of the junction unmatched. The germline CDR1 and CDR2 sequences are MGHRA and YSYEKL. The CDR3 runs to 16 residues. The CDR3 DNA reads TGCGCCAGCAGCCGGGGCGGGACAGGGGCCAATCAGCCCCAGCATTTT. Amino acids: CASSRGGTGANQPQHF.

The CDR3 loop reads CASSLEGRAFF. CDR3 in DNA: TGTGCCAGCAGCTTAGAGGGGAGAGCTTTCTTT. This rearrangement joins TRBV7-9 to TRBJ1-1, with a possible D match to TRBD1 (5 bases). V was trimmed by 1 base and J by 10 bases, leaving 7 bases between them. This CDR3 has 11 amino acids. Germline-derived CDR1 and CDR2 are SEHNR and FQNEAQ (reference sequence). Full variable domain (remainder filled in from reference TRBV7-9 and TRBJ1-1): DTGVSQNPRHKITKRGQNVTFRCDPISEHNRLYWYRQTLGQGPEFLTYFQNEAQLEKSRLLSDRFSAERPKGSFSTLEIQRTEQGDSAMYLCASSLEGRAFFGQGTRLTVV.